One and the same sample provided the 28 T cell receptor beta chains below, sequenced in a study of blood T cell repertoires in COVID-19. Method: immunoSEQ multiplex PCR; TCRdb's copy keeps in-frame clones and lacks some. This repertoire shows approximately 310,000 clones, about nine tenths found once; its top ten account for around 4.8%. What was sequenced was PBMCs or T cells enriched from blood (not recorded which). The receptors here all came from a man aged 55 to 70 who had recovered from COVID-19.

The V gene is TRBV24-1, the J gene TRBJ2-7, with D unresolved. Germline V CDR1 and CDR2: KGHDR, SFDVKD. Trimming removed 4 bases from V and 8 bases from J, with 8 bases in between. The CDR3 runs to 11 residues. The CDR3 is CATSDPFKQYF. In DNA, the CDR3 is TGTGCCACCAGTGACCCCTTTAAGCAGTACTTC.

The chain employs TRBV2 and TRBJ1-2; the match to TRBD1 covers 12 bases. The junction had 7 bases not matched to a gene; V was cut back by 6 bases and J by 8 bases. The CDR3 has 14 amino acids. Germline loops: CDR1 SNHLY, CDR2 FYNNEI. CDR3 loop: CASRPGTGGGGYTF. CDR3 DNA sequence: TGTGCCAGCAGACCCGGGACAGGGGGCGGGGGCTACACCTTC.

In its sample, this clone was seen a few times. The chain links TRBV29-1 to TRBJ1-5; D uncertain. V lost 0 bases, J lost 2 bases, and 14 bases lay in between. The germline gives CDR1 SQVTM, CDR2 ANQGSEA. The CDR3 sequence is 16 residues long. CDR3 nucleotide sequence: TGCAGCGTTGAAGATGACGGGAGTGGAGGCAATCAGCCCCAGCATTTT. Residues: CSVEDDGSGGNQPQHF.

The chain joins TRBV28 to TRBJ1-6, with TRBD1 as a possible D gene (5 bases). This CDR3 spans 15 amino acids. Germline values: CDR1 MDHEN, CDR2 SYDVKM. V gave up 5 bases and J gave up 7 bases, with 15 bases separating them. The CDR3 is CASSPWEGSNSPLHF. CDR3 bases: TGTGCCAGCAGTCCCTGGGAGGGGAGCAATTCACCCCTCCACTTT.

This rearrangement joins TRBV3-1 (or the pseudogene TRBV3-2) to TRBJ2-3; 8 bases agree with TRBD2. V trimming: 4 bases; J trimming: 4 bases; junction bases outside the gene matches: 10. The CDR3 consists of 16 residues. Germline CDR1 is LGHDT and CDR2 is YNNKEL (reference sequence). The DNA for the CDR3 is TGTGCCAGCAGCCCCTGGGGAGCGGGAGTGTCAGATACGCAGTATTTT. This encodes CASSPWGAGVSDTQYF.

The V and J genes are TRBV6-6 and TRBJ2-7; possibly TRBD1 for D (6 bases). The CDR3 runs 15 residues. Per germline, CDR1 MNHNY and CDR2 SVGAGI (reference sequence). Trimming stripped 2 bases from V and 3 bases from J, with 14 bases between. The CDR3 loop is CASSYPNREGYEQYF. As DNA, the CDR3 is TGTGCCAGCAGTTACCCAAACAGGGAAGGCTACGAGCAGTACTTC.

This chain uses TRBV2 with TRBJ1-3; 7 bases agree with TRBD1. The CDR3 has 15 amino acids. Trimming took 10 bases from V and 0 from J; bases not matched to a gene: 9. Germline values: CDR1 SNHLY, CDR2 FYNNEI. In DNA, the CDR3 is TGTGCCACAAAAAGACAGGGAAGCTCTGGAAACACCATATATTTT. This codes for CATKRQGSSGNTIYF.

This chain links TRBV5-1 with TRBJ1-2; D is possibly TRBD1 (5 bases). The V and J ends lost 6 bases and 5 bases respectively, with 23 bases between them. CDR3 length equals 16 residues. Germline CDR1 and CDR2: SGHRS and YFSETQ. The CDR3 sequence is CASTPGGMVSGYGYTF. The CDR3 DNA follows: TGCGCCAGCACCCCCGGGGGGATGGTATCGGGGTATGGCTACACCTTC.

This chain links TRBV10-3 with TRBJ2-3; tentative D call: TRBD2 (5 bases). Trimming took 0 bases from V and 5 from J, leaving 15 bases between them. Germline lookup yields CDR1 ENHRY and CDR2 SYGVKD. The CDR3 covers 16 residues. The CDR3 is CAISESIGGSVDTQYF. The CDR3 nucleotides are TGTGCCATCAGTGAGTCGATCGGTGGGAGTGTAGATACGCAGTATTTT.

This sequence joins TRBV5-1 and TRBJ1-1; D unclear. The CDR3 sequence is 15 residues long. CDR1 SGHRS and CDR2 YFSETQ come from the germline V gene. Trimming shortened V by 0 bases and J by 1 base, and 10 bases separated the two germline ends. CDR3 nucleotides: TGCGCCAGCAGCTTGGGTTTTCGCGGGAACACTGAAGCTTTCTTT. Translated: CASSLGFRGNTEAFF.

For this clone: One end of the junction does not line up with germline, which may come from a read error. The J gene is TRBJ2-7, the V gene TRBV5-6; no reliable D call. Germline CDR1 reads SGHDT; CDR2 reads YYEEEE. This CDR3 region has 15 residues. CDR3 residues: CASRLGPEYKYEQYF. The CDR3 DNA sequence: TGTGCCAGCAGGTTGGGCCCGGAGTACAAATACGAGCAGTACTTC.

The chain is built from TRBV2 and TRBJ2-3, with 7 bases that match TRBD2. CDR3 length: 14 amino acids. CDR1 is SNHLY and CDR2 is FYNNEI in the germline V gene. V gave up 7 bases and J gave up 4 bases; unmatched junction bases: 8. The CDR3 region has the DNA TGTGCCAGCACGGTCCCAAGCGGGGCAGATACGCAGTATTTT. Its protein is CASTVPSGADTQYF.

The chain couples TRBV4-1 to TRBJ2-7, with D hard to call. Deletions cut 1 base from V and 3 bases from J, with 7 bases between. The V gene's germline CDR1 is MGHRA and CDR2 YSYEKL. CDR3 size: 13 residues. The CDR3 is CASSQGAGYEQYF. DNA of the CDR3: TGCGCCAGCAGCCAAGGGGCTGGCTACGAGCAGTACTTC.

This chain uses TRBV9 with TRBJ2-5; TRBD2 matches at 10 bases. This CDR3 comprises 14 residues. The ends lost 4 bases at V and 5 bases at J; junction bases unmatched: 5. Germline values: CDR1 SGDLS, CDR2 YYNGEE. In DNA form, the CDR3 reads TGTGCCAGCAGCCCTAGCGGGAGAAGGGAGACCCAGTACTTC. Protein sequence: CASSPSGRRETQYF.

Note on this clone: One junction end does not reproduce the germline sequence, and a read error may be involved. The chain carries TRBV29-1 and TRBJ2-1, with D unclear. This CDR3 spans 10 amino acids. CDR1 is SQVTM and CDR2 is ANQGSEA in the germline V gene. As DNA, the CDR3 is TGCACCGTTAAAGAGAATGAGCCCTTCTTC. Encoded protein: CTVKENEPFF.

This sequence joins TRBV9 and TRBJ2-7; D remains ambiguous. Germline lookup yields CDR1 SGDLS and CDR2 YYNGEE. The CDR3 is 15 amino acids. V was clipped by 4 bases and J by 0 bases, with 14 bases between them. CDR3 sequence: CASSPRTGSSYEQYF. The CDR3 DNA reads TGTGCCAGCAGCCCCCGTACGGGTAGCTCCTACGAGCAGTACTTC. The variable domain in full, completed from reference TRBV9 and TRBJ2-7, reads DSGVTQTPKHLITATGQRVTLRCSPRSGDLSVYWYQQSLDQGLQFLIQYYNGEERAKGNILERFSAQQFPDLHSELNLSSLELGDSALYFCASSPRTGSSYEQYFGPGTRLTVT.

CDR3 loop: CASSLSGQLMNEKLFF. The CDR3 bases are TGTGCCAGCAGCTTAAGCGGGCAGCTAATGAATGAAAAACTGTTTTTT. The rearrangement uses TRBV7-3 and TRBJ1-4; unclear D gene. The CDR3 runs 16 residues. The germline CDR1 and CDR2 sequences are SGHTA and FQGTGA. With 1 base removed from V and 5 bases from J, the gap between germline ends came to 14 bases.

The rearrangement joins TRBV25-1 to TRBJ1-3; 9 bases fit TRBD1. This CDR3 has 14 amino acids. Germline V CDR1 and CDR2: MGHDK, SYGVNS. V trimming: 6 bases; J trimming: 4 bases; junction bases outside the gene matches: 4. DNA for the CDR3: TGTGCCAGCAGCCTGACAGGGGGAGGAAACACCATATATTTT. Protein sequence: CASSLTGGGNTIYF.

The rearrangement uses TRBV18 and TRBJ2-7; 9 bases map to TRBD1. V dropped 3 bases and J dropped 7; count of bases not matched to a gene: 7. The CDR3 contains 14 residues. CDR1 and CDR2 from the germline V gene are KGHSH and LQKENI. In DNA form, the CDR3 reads TGTGCCAGCTCACCGGGACAGGGTTTGGGGGAGCAGTACTTC. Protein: CASSPGQGLGEQYF.

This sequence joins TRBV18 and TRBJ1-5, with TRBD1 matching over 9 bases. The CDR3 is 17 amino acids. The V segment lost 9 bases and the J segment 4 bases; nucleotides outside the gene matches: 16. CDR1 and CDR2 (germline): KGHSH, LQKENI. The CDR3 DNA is TGTGCCAGACCAAGGGACAGGGAGGGACGGCAAAATCAGCCCCAGCATTTT. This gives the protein CARPRDREGRQNQPQHF.

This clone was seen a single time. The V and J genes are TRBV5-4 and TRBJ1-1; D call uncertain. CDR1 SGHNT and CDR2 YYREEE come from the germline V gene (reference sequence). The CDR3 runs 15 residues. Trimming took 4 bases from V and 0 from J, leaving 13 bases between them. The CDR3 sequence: CASSPRGSMNTEAFF. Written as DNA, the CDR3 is TGTGCCAGCAGCCCTCGCGGCAGCATGAACACTGAAGCTTTCTTT.

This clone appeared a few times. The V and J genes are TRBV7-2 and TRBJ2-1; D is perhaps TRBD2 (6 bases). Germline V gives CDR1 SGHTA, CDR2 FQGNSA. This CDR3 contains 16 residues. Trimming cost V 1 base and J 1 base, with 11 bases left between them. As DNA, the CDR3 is TGTGCCAGCAGCTTAGAAGCAGCGGGTTCCTACAATGAGCAGTTCTTC. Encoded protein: CASSLEAAGSYNEQFF.

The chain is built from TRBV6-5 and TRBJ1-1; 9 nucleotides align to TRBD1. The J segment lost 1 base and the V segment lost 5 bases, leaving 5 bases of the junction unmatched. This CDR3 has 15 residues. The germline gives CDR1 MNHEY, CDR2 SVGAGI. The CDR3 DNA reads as TGTGCCAGCAGTAGCTACAGGGGGCAGAACACTGAAGCTTTCTTT. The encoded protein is CASSSYRGQNTEAFF.

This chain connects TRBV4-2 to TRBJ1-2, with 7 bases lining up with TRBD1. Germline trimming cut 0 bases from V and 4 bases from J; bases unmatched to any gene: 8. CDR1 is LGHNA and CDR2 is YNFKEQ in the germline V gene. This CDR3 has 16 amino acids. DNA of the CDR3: TGTGCCAGCAGCCAAGATCACGGACAGGCGGTCTATGGCTACACCTTC. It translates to CASSQDHGQAVYGYTF.

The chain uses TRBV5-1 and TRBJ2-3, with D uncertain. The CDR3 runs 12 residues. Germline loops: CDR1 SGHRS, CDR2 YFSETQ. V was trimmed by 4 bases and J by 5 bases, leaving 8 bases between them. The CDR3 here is CASSANRDTQYF. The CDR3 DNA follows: TGCGCCAGCAGCGCGAACAGAGATACGCAGTATTTT.

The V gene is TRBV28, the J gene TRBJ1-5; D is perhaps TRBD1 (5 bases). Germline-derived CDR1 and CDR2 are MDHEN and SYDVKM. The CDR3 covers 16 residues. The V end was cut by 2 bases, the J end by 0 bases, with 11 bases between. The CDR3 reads CASSLLGRDSNQPQHF. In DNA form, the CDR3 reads TGTGCCAGCAGTTTACTGGGCAGGGATAGCAATCAGCCCCAGCATTTT.

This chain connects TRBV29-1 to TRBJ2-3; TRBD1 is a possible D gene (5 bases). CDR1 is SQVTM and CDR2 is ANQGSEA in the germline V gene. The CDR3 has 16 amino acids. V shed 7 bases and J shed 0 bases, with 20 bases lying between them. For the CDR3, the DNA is TGCAGCGCCACCCCCGGCAGGGTGGGGAGCACAGATACGCAGTATTTT. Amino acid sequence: CSATPGRVGSTDTQYF.

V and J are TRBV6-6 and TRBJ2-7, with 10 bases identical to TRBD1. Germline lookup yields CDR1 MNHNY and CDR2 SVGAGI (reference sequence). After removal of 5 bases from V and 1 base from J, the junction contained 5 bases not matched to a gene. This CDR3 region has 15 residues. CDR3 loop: CASSPRQGASYEQYF. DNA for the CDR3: TGTGCCAGCAGTCCGCGACAGGGGGCTTCCTACGAGCAGTACTTC.